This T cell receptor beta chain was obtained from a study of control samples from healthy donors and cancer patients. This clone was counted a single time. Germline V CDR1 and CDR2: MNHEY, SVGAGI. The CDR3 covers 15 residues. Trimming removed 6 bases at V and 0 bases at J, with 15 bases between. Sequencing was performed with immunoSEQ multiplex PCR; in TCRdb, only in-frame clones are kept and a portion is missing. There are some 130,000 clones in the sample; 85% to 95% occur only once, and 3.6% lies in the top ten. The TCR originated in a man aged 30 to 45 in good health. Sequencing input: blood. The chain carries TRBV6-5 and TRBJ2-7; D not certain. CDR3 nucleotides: TGTGCCAGCAGCCTTTATTACTCGAGCTCCTACGAGCAGTACTTC. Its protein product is CASSLYYSSSYEQYF.